This T cell receptor (beta chain) was sequenced for a study of identical twins' blood T cells. Concerning this clonotype: Antigen unknown.

V lost 0 bases, J lost 6 bases, and 14 bases lay in between. CDR3 length equals 15 residues. The germline V gene encodes CDR1 LGHDT and CDR2 YNNKEL (reference sequence). Each TCR cDNA library carried sample-specific barcodes on both ends. TCRdb re-analysed the 5' RACE reads in MiXCR, keeping a single row per CDR3 protein. The sample lists 300,000 to 450,000 distinct CDR3 sequences; roughly 28% were seen once. The study, taken as a whole, reports: Even for out-of-frame TCRbeta, twins reportedly shared V gene usage much more than unrelated donors.

The donors were healthy female monozygous twins, three pairs in total. Reared together, all three twin pairs probably met the same infectious agents and vaccines. This chain joins TRBV3-1 and TRBJ1-2; D may be TRBD1 (5 bases). The sequence came from a woman aged 18-49 years in good health. Material: PBMCs. The CDR3 sequence: CASSQDRRVGNGYTF. Here the CDR3 DNA reads TGTGCCAGCAGCCAAGATCGCAGGGTAGGGAATGGCTACACCTTC.